One sample yielded the 9 T cell receptor beta chains listed below, sequenced in a study of blood T cell repertoires in COVID-19. TCRdb keeps only in-frame clones here, not all; method: immunoSEQ multiplex PCR. Of 150,000 to 200,000 clones listed, 82% are singletons. Sequencing was performed on peripheral blood. The receptors were sampled from a woman between 35 and 50 years old with COVID-19, enrolled during active disease.

The chain joins TRBV9 to TRBJ1-2; 7 bases are shared with TRBD1. This CDR3 comprises 14 residues. The V and J ends lost 3 bases and 6 bases, in that order; junction bases with no gene match: 8. Germline CDR1 and CDR2: SGDLS and YYNGEE. The CDR3 loop is CASSGSGTANGYTF. The CDR3, as DNA: TGTGCCAGCAGCGGATCCGGGACAGCGAATGGCTACACCTTC.

The V gene is TRBV2, the J gene TRBJ1-5; TRBD1 matches at 10 bases. Looked up from germline, CDR1 is SNHLY and CDR2 is FYNNEI. Germline trimming cut 6 bases from V and 2 bases from J; bases unmatched to any gene: 1. The CDR3 extends over 14 amino acids. The CDR3 reads CASRGTGGNQPQHF. CDR3 nucleotides: TGTGCCAGCAGGGGGACAGGGGGCAATCAGCCCCAGCATTTT. Filled out from reference TRBV2 and TRBJ1-5, the complete variable domain reads EPEVTQTPSHQVTQMGQEVILRCVPISNHLYFYWYRQILGQKVEFLVSFYNNEISEKSEIFDDQFSVERPDGSNFTLKIRSTKLEDSAMYFCASRGTGGNQPQHFGDGTRLSIL.

Remarks on this clone: Other DNA variants within this sample encode the same CDR3. The chain joins TRBV3-1 (or the pseudogene TRBV3-2) to TRBJ1-1, with 10 bases fitting TRBD1. Trimming at V came to 1 base and at J to 5 bases, leaving 1 base not matched to a gene. CDR1 and CDR2 from the germline V gene are LGHDT and YNNKEL (reference sequence). The CDR3 consists of 14 residues. The CDR3 coding sequence is TGTGCCAGCAGCCAAGGGACAGGGGGGACTGAAGCTTTCTTT. It codes for CASSQGTGGTEAFF.

The V call is TRBV7-6, the J call TRBJ2-7; the D is unclear. V lost 1 base to trimming and J lost 2 bases, with 15 bases between them. Germline CDR1 and CDR2: SGHVS and FNYEAQ. The CDR3 consists of 16 residues. CDR3 in amino acids: CASSLEKSLTTYEQYF. Written as DNA, the CDR3 is TGTGCCAGCAGCTTAGAGAAATCCCTCACTACCTACGAGCAGTACTTC.

The gene calls are TRBV5-4 and TRBJ2-2, with 7 bases lining up with TRBD2. The V and J ends lost 5 bases and 5 bases, in that order; junction bases with no gene match: 6. Germline CDR1 SGHNT, CDR2 YYREEE (reference sequence). The CDR3 covers 14 residues. The CDR3: CASSRDYDTGELFF. The DNA for the CDR3 is TGTGCCAGCAGTCGGGACTACGATACCGGGGAGCTGTTTTTT.

The V call is TRBV7-9, the J call TRBJ2-3, with unresolved D. V was pared by 3 bases and J by 5 bases, with 6 bases between. CDR1 is SEHNR and CDR2 is FQNEAQ in the germline V gene (reference sequence). The CDR3 covers 12 residues. CDR3 protein: CASSFSVDTQYF. CDR3 nucleotides: TGTGCCAGCAGCTTTTCGGTAGATACGCAGTATTTT.

The chain links TRBV27 to TRBJ2-3; possibly TRBD1 for D (5 bases). Trimming took 5 bases from V and 2 from J, leaving 8 bases between them. Per germline, CDR1 MNHEY and CDR2 SMNVEV (reference sequence). The CDR3 consists of 13 residues. DNA of the CDR3: TGTGCCAGCAGTCGACAGAACACAGATACGCAGTATTTT. Encoded protein: CASSRQNTDTQYF.

CDR3 protein: CASSYPPYSNQPQHF. Written as DNA, the CDR3 is TGTGCCAGCAGTTACCCGCCCTATAGCAATCAGCCCCAGCATTTT. This sequence joins TRBV6-2 or TRBV6-3 and TRBJ1-5; unclear D gene. The germline V gene encodes CDR1 MNHEY and CDR2 SVGEGT. CDR3 size: 15 residues. Trimming cost V 2 bases and J 0 bases, with 8 bases left between them.

The chain joins TRBV11-3 to TRBJ2-1; 7 bases map to TRBD2. Unmatched junction bases numbered 8, after V lost 5 bases and J lost 10 bases. Germline-derived CDR1 and CDR2 are SGHNT and YENEEA. This CDR3 is built from 13 residues. The CDR3, as DNA: TGTGCCAGCAGCACGGGGGGAGTCCCCGAGCAGTTCTTC. Translating gives CASSTGGVPEQFF.